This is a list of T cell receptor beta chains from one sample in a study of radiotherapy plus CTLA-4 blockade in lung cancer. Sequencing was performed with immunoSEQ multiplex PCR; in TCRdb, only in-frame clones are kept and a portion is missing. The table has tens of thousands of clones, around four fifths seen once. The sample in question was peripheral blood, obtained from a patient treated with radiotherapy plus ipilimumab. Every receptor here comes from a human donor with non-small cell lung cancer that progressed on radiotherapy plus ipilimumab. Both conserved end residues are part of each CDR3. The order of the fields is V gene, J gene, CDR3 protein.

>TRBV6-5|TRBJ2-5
CASSYSGGGVETQYF
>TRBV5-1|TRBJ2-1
CASSLGLAGEQFF
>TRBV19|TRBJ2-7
CASSLAGSYEQYF
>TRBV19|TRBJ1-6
CASTDTNSRYSPLHF
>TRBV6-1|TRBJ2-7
CASREPVLSSCHF
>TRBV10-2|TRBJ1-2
CASRGLRQGGYGYTF
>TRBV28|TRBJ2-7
CASSPSGTGLDEQYF
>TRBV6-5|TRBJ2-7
CASSRGQGPYEQYF
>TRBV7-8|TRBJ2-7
CASGKGQAYEQYF
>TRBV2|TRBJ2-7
CASLDRTISYEQYF
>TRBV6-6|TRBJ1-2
CATLGTGNYGYTF
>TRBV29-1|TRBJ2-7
CSVGDRGFEQYF
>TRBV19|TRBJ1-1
CASTDPGLVTEAFF
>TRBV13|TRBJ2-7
CASTYVAGGLSYEQYF
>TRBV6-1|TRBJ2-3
CAISLGSPADTQYF
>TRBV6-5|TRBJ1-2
CASSYPRQGAGYGYTF
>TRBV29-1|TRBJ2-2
CSGGFTGELFF
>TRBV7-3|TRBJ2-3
CASSDRDRVGDTQYF
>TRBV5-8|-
CASSRNRQGSYEQYF
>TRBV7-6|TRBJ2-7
CASSSHGTVSEQYF
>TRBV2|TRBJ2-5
CASIRELAGTQETQYF
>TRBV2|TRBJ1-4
CASRAGNANEKLFF
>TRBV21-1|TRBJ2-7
CASSKLPHEQYF
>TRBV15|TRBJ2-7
CATSPGGTGRYEQYF
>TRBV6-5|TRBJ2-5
CASSRPGGGGETQYF
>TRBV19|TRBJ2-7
CASSIGRGISYEQYF
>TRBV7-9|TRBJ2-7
CASSLGQSPYEQYF
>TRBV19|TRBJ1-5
CASSIDWVGLNQPQHF
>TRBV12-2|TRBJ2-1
CASRLGQRGNYNEQFF
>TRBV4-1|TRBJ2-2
CASSQVVTGELFF
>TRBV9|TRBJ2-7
CASSVDGTGVDEQYF
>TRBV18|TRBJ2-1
CASSPGTRGYNEQFF
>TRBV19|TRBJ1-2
CASSTGVQGGAGYTF
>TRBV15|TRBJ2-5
CATSRVSEQETQYF
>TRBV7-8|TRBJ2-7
CASSWAPGTGRSYEQYF
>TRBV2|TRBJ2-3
CASRRLAGGLGDTQYF